This T cell receptor beta chain was sequenced during a study of T-cell memory formation after mild COVID-19 (dated by TCRdb to about 2021). Study-wide context: TCR sequence clusters from the two donors were found to be largely donor specific. The cohort was made up of two young adult volunteers, one female and one male, who were previously healthy. In a couple of donors, T-cell clones that expanded and contracted after mild COVID-19 were tracked by sequencing TCRalpha and TCRbeta repertoires over time. The paper's findings and limits, for the study overall: Contracting CD4+ clones appeared mostly in the CM and EM memory subsets, whereas CD8+ clones were enriched in EMRA. Whether the second-wave clones peaking on day 37 were SARS-CoV-2 specific was not confirmed. The study covered only a couple of mild cases, and larger cohorts including severe cases with pre-infection samples were considered necessary. Clones that contracted from day 15 to 85 showed balanced CD4/CD8 phenotypes, whereas a second wave of clones that expanded from day 15 to 37 leaned towards CD4+. Some responding clones were detected in pre-infection memory, which suggested that pre-existing cross-reactive memory T cells had joined the SARS-CoV-2 response.

In its sample, this clonotype was seen once. Its specific antigen is unknown. Base-call qualities are not available, and no considerably larger clone is one nucleotide away. A read on its own is weak evidence. PBMCs were isolated by Ficoll-Paque density gradient centrifugation. Sequencing was performed on an Illumina NovaSeq 6000. cDNA libraries for TCRalpha and TCRbeta were prepared by 5'RACE using constant-segment primers, with sample barcodes and unique molecular identifiers added. RNA was extracted from every sample with Trizol reagent. Library amplification was performed in two PCR steps, and a second sample barcode and Illumina TruSeq adapters were introduced in the second step. The libraries were sequenced on an Illumina NovaSeq using 2 x 150 bp paired-end reads. The original pipeline was this. The reads were demultiplexed and collapsed into UMI-guided consensus sequences using migec v1.2.7. Using mixcr v2.1.11, UMI consensuses were aligned to TRA and TRB V and J templates and then assembled into clonotypes. A clonotype was counted as expanded or contracted only if both edgeR and NoisET called the change significant, with noise models trained on biological replicates. For edgeR calls, the cutoffs were a false discovery rate-adjusted p below 0.01 and a log2 fold-change threshold of 1. As an exploratory analysis of dynamics, max-normalized trajectories of the 1000 most abundant clonotypes were examined by PCA with hierarchical clustering. Each responding clone was given a CD4 or CD8 phenotype based on the CD4+ and CD8+ repertoires, which had been sequenced separately. Using fastp trimming at Q25 and MiXCR clonotype assembly, TCRdb reanalyzed the public sequencing data and kept in-frame beta chains. When rows share a CDR3 protein, they turn into one entry using the most common DNA and genes. Here the V and J calls rest on TCRdb's processing, not on the authors' analysis. Recorded for this sample are 200,000 to 300,000 distinct CDR3 sequences; around 15% of them occurred a single time. Roughly a fifth of the sample is taken by the ten largest.

Trimming leaves V shorter by 5 bases and J shorter by 0 bases, with the junction holding 5 bases beyond the gene matches. In the germline V gene (reference sequence), CDR1 corresponds to LNHDA and CDR2 to SQIVND. The CDR3 spans 15 residues, from the cysteine through the phenylalanine. The sequence is cut down to CDR3 DNA, 45 bases in frame from base 1. This clonotype was sampled from a man younger than 35 who had mild COVID-19 (a few samples of this study predate the infection). The sample titles of this study are shuffled in the database, so cell type and time point are left out; the donor was told from shared clones. The sequenced material came from PBMCs or a T cell subset sorted from them (not recorded which). The chain is made from TRBV19 and TRBJ1-1; 8 bases in the middle match TRBD1. The DNA sequence follows: TGTGCCAGTAGTCCCGGGGACAGGCTGAACACTGAAGCTTTCTTT. Its protein is CASSPGDRLNTEAFF.